A single sample is the source of the 27 T cell receptor beta chains below, sequenced in a study of early T cells in non-severe SARS-CoV-2 infection. From the 5' RACE reads, TCRdb called clonotypes with MiXCR, one entry per CDR3 protein. The sample contains approximately 67,000 distinct CDR3 sequences, approximately 9% of which appear only once. Sequenced material: whole blood. These TCRs come from an adult who was a healthcare worker with PCR-confirmed SARS-CoV-2 infection or an uninfected control (not recorded which).

V usage is TRBV5-1 and J usage is TRBJ1-1; 7 bases map to TRBD1. V lost 4 bases to trimming and J lost 5 bases; unmatched junction nucleotides: 8. CDR1 and CDR2 (germline): SGHRS, YFSETQ. This CDR3 has 14 residues. CDR3 residues: CASSTQGRETEAFF. In nucleotides, the CDR3 is TGCGCCAGCAGCACACAGGGGAGGGAGACTGAAGCTTTCTTT.

This clonotype was detected ten times or more. This sequence joins TRBV7-8 and TRBJ2-2; D gene uncertain. The CDR3 consists of 14 residues. The germline CDR1 and CDR2 sequences are SGHVS and FQNEAQ. V was pared by 4 bases and J by 5 bases, with 11 bases between. CDR3: CASSSETVTGELFF. CDR3 DNA sequence: TGTGCCAGCAGCTCCGAGACGGTTACCGGGGAGCTGTTTTTT.

The genes are TRBV18 and TRBJ2-6; D gene unclear. Per the germline V gene, CDR1 is KGHSH and CDR2 is LQKENI. V was pared by 6 bases and J by 0 bases, with 6 bases between. The CDR3 length is 14 residues. As DNA, the CDR3 is TGTGCCAGCTCTCCCTTCTCTGGGGCCAACGTCCTGACTTTC. Translating it yields CASSPFSGANVLTF.

The V and J genes are TRBV15 and TRBJ2-7; the D call may be TRBD1 or TRBD2 (5 bases each). The CDR3 is made up of 15 amino acids. The germline V gene has CDR1 LNHNV and CDR2 YYDKDF (reference sequence). Deletions cut 3 bases from V and 3 bases from J, with 15 bases between. CDR3 DNA: TGTGCCACCAGCAGGTTCCGGGACGGCTACTACGAGCAGTACTTC. This codes for CATSRFRDGYYEQYF.

DNA of the CDR3: TGTGCCAGCAGTGAGGGGGCGGGACACCAAGAGACCCAGTACTTC. Its translation: CASSEGAGHQETQYF. This chain joins TRBV6-4 and TRBJ2-5; possibly TRBD1 or TRBD2 for D (6 bases each). The CDR3 length is 15 residues. V lost 3 bases and J lost 0, with 11 bases in between. Germline V CDR1 and CDR2: MRHNA, SNTAGT.

This clonotype was picked up a small number of times. An end of the junction does not agree with germline; a read error may underlie this. The V gene is TRBV27, the J gene TRBJ1-5; perhaps TRBD1 as D (6 bases). The length of the CDR3 is 15 residues. Germline values: CDR1 MNHEY, CDR2 SMNVEV (reference sequence). CDR3 sequence: CASTSLGGRNQPQHF. CDR3 coding DNA: TGTGCCAGTACCTCCTTGGGGGGCCGCAACCAGCCCCAGCATTTT.

In its sample, this clonotype was seen many times. The chain employs TRBV6-7 and TRBJ2-7, with no clear D. TRBV6-7 is an ORF, with its function uncertain. The germline V and J ends were trimmed by 3 bases and 2 bases, with 14 bases remaining between them. The CDR3 contains 15 residues. DNA for the CDR3: TGTGCCAGCAGTTATTCGGCCCCTCCGGCCTACGAGCAGTACTTC. This translates into CASSYSAPPAYEQYF.

This chain joins TRBV12-3 or TRBV12-4 and TRBJ1-1; D uncertain. The CDR3 contains 13 residues. The germline V and J ends were trimmed by 3 bases and 3 bases, with 8 bases remaining between them. The CDR3 is CASSFAGDTEAFF. Here the CDR3 DNA reads TGTGCCAGCAGTTTTGCCGGGGACACTGAAGCTTTCTTT.

This clonotype came up many times. The CDR3 spells CASSRTGDINQPQHF. CDR3 nucleotide sequence: TGTGCCAGCAGCAGGACAGGGGATATCAATCAGCCCCAGCATTTT. The chain employs TRBV5-5 and TRBJ1-5; 9 bases fit TRBD1. Germline CDR1 reads SGHKS; CDR2 reads YYEKEE (reference sequence). This CDR3 has 15 amino acids. V lost 4 bases and J lost 3; bases outside the gene matches: 5.

Notes on this clonotype: Being one base from a much bigger clone, this may be a read error. This sequence joins TRBV7-9 and TRBJ1-4; D may be TRBD1 (6 bases). Germline CDR1 reads SEHNR; CDR2 reads FQNEAQ (reference sequence). The CDR3 has 14 residues. CDR3 DNA sequence: TGTGCCAGCACCCAAGGACAGTATAATGGAAAACTGTTTTTT. Protein: CASTQGQYNGKLFF.

This clonotype has just a few counts. V usage is TRBV20-1 and J usage is TRBJ2-7; D is uncertain. V gave up 4 bases and J gave up 7 bases, with 14 bases separating them. Per the germline V gene, CDR1 is DFQATT and CDR2 is SNEGSKA (reference sequence). The CDR3 sequence is 12 residues long. This CDR3 is CSAIYGLGEQYF. CDR3 sequence (DNA): TGCAGTGCTATTTACGGGTTAGGGGAGCAGTACTTC.

This clonotype came up many times. The chain is built from TRBV2 and TRBJ2-1, with D tentatively TRBD1 (6 bases). The CDR3 contains 14 residues. Trimming cost V 6 bases and J 0 bases, with 9 bases left between them. CDR1 SNHLY and CDR2 FYNNEI come from the germline V gene. CDR3 nucleotide sequence: TGTGCCAGCAGGGACAGCACCTCCTACAATGAGCAGTTCTTC. It specifies CASRDSTSYNEQFF.

This clonotype was recorded a few times. The genes are TRBV2 and TRBJ2-1; a possible D gene is TRBD1 (7 bases). Trimming cost V 4 bases and J 6 bases, with 10 bases left between them. The CDR3 has 13 amino acids. Germline V CDR1 and CDR2: SNHLY, FYNNEI. CDR3 loop: CASSGQGGNEQFF. The CDR3 coding sequence is TGTGCCAGCAGTGGACAGGGAGGCAATGAGCAGTTCTTC.

This clonotype showed up many times. The V call is TRBV29-1, the J call TRBJ2-7; 10 positions agree with TRBD1. The CDR3 sequence is 14 residues long. The germline CDR1 and CDR2 sequences are SQVTM and ANQGSEA. V trimming: 3 bases; J trimming: 6 bases; junction bases outside the gene matches: 8. As DNA, the CDR3 is TGCAGCGTTGAGGGTCCGGGACAGGGGCGCGAGCAGTACTTC. Translated: CSVEGPGQGREQYF.

The rearrangement joins TRBV6-1 to TRBJ2-7, with D tentatively TRBD1 (5 bases). The CDR3 is made up of 16 amino acids. The V end was cut by 2 bases, the J end by 6 bases, with 20 bases between. Germline V gene lookup returns CDR1 MNHNS and CDR2 SASEGT. Written as DNA, the CDR3 is TGTGCCAGCAGTGAAATGTCCTCCCCCCAGGGCTCCGAGCAGTACTTC. The encoded protein is CASSEMSSPQGSEQYF.

This clonotype was seen repeatedly, ten times or more. The chain links TRBV3-1 to TRBJ2-4, with 7 bases lining up with TRBD2. The CDR3 loop spans 13 amino acids. The germline V gene encodes CDR1 LGHDT and CDR2 YNNKEL (reference sequence). V gave up 2 bases and J gave up 10 bases; unmatched junction bases: 5. The CDR3: CASSQSGEGIQYF. The CDR3, as DNA: TGTGCCAGCAGCCAAAGCGGGGAGGGAATTCAGTACTTC.

The chain joins TRBV5-1 to TRBJ2-3; 9 bases align to TRBD2. V shed 4 bases, J shed 2 bases, and the junction held 5 bases outside the gene matches. Germline assignment: CDR1 SGHRS and CDR2 YFSETQ. The CDR3 has 15 amino acids. The chain's CDR3 is CASSISGSYTDTQYF. Here the CDR3 DNA reads TGCGCCAGCAGCATTAGCGGGAGTTACACAGATACGCAGTATTTT. Together with reference TRBV5-1 and TRBJ2-3, the CDR3 gives the full variable domain: KAGVTQTPRYLIKTRGQQVTLSCSPISGHRSVSWYQQTPGQGLQFLFEYFSETQRNKGNFPGRFSGRQFSNSRSEMNVSTLELGDSALYLCASSISGSYTDTQYFGPGTRLTVL.

J is TRBJ2-3 and V is TRBV7-8; 10 positions match TRBD2. The junction had 5 bases not matched to a gene; V was cut back by 1 base and J by 4 bases. This CDR3 region has 16 residues. The germline gives CDR1 SGHVS, CDR2 FQNEAQ. The CDR3 nucleotides are TGTGCCAGCAGCTTAGGGGCTAGCGGGAGTTCAGATACGCAGTATTTT. Protein sequence: CASSLGASGSSDTQYF.

This clonotype was counted between two and nine times. The chain has TRBV5-4 and TRBJ1-6; D is undetermined. V was shortened by 5 bases and J by 5 bases, with 11 bases between the two germline ends. The CDR3 runs 14 residues. Germline V gives CDR1 SGHNT, CDR2 YYREEE (reference sequence). CDR3 nucleotides: TGTGCCAGCAGTCAGCAAAGGGATAATTCACCCCTCCACTTT. Translation gives CASSQQRDNSPLHF.

This clonotype occurred a few times. This sequence joins TRBV18 and TRBJ2-1, with 10 bases aligning to TRBD1. CDR1 is KGHSH, CDR2 LQKENI, per germline. Trimming removed 5 bases from V and 6 bases from J; junction bases left unmatched: 4. The CDR3 has 14 residues. CDR3 residues: CASSEWTGGNEQFF. The DNA for the CDR3 is TGTGCCAGCTCAGAATGGACAGGGGGCAATGAGCAGTTCTTC. The full variable domain, rest sourced from reference TRBV18 and TRBJ2-1, is NAGVMQNPRHLVRRRGQEARLRCSPMKGHSHVYWYRQLPEEGLKFMVYLQKENIIDESGMPKERFSAEFPKEGPSILRIQQVVRGDSAAYFCASSEWTGGNEQFFGPGTRLTVL.

This clonotype was recorded a few times. This rearrangement joins TRBV2 to TRBJ2-2; no clear D gene. The CDR3 is made up of 14 amino acids. Trimming pared 5 bases from V and 1 base from J, leaving 8 bases between. CDR1 SNHLY and CDR2 FYNNEI come from the germline V gene. The CDR3 DNA reads as TGTGCCAGCAGTAGCGACCGGAACACCGGGGAGCTGTTTTTT. Its protein is CASSSDRNTGELFF.

The table lists this clonotype with many counts. The J gene is TRBJ2-7, the V gene TRBV4-1, with a tentative D call TRBD2 (5 bases). The germline V gene has CDR1 MGHRA and CDR2 YSYEKL. The CDR3 sequence is 12 residues long. Deletions cut 3 bases from V and 7 bases from J, with 10 bases between. The CDR3 bases are TGCGCCAGCAGCCAGGGGAGTCGGGAGCAGTACTTC. Translating it yields CASSQGSREQYF.

This clonotype has a count of ten or more. The rearrangement links TRBV3-1 to TRBJ1-1; 10 nucleotides match TRBD1. After removal of 5 bases from V and 6 bases from J, the junction contained 6 bases not matched to a gene. CDR3 size: 14 residues. Germline CDR1 reads LGHDT; CDR2 reads YNNKEL (reference sequence). The CDR3 DNA reads TGTGCCAGCAGCTTGACAGGGGGCGCGGCTGAAGCTTTCTTT. This encodes CASSLTGGAAEAFF.

The chain carries TRBV7-9 and TRBJ2-1, with 10 bases that match TRBD2. V shed 2 bases, J shed 8 bases, and the junction held 6 bases outside the gene matches. The germline V gene has CDR1 SEHNR and CDR2 FQNEAQ (reference sequence). The CDR3 extends over 15 amino acids. The CDR3: CASSLLVAGGDEQFF. DNA of the CDR3: TGTGCCAGCAGCTTACTGGTAGCGGGAGGTGATGAGCAGTTCTTC.

The rearrangement uses TRBV12-3 or TRBV12-4 and TRBJ2-1; TRBD2 aligns across 10 bases. The CDR3 extends over 14 amino acids. After removal of 4 bases from V and 7 bases from J, the junction contained 4 bases not matched to a gene. CDR3 bases: TGTGCCAGCAGTTGGAGCGGGAGGGGTAATGAGCAGTTCTTC. It yields the protein CASSWSGRGNEQFF.

The chain is built from TRBV12-3 or TRBV12-4 and TRBJ1-5, with D possibly being TRBD1 (5 bases). The length of the CDR3 is 14 residues. Between the trimmed V and J ends, which lost 6 bases and 2 bases, there was a span of 11 bases. The CDR3, as DNA: TGTGCCAGCAGCGAGGGGTTAGGCAATCAGCCCCAGCATTTT. Its protein product is CASSEGLGNQPQHF.

Only a few counts were recorded for this clonotype. V and J are TRBV4-1 and TRBJ2-7; D is ambiguous. Germline CDR1 and CDR2: MGHRA and YSYEKL. CDR3 length equals 14 residues. The germline V and J ends were trimmed by 1 base and 6 bases, with 13 bases remaining between them. The CDR3 DNA sequence: TGCGCCAGCAGCCAAGTGCCCTATAGGCGCGAGCAGTACTTC. Residues: CASSQVPYRREQYF.